The 26 T cell receptor beta chains below were found in one sample sequenced in a study of T cells after yellow fever vaccination. MiXCR, applied by TCRdb to the 5' RACE reads, yields one record per CDR3 protein. This table has 80,000 to 100,000 distinct CDR3 sequences, about 6% appearing once. Specimen: CD8+ T cells sorted from PBMCs, collected 10 days after the yellow fever booster vaccination. These receptors were collected from a man aged 18 to 35 who received the YFV17D yellow fever vaccine.

This clonotype occurred a few times. The chain recombines TRBV19 with TRBJ1-1; no clear D gene. The CDR3 length is 12 residues. CDR1 LNHDA and CDR2 SQIVND come from the germline V gene (reference sequence). Trimming took 7 bases from V and 5 from J, leaving 11 bases between them. This CDR3 reads CASKWRGTEAFF. In nucleotides, the CDR3 is TGTGCCAGTAAGTGGCGGGGAACTGAAGCTTTCTTT.

J is TRBJ1-1 and V is TRBV15; D unclear. With 0 bases removed from V and 1 base from J, the gap between germline ends came to 6 bases. From germline, CDR1 is LNHNV and CDR2 YYDKDF (reference sequence). The CDR3 is made up of 14 amino acids. The CDR3: CATSREDANTEAFF. Here the CDR3 DNA reads TGTGCCACCAGCAGAGAAGACGCGAACACTGAAGCTTTCTTT.

Only a few counts were recorded for this clonotype. The V gene is TRBV6-5, the J gene TRBJ2-5, with 7 bases identical to TRBD2. The V gene's germline CDR1 is MNHEY and CDR2 SVGAGI. Trimming at V came to 0 bases and at J to 2 bases, leaving 6 bases not matched to a gene. This CDR3 region has 16 residues. The CDR3 sequence: CASSYSAGLKQETQYF. CDR3 sequence (DNA): TGTGCCAGCAGTTACTCAGCGGGGCTAAAACAAGAGACCCAGTACTTC.

The chain couples TRBV29-1 to TRBJ1-2; possibly TRBD1 for D (6 bases). Germline V lookup: CDR1 SQVTM, CDR2 ANQGSEA. The ends were cut back, 0 bases at V and 7 bases at J, with 18 bases in the middle. The CDR3 is 15 residues long. This CDR3 reads CSVEEGGRGTGGYTF. The CDR3 nucleotides read TGCAGCGTTGAAGAAGGCGGCAGGGGAACAGGTGGCTACACCTTC.

This clonotype was detected a few times. This chain links TRBV9 with TRBJ1-6; tentative D call: TRBD1 (6 bases). V lost 4 bases to trimming and J lost 10 bases, with 15 bases between them. The germline V gene has CDR1 SGDLS and CDR2 YYNGEE. The CDR3 runs 14 residues. CDR3: CASSPWGAGSPLHF. CDR3 DNA sequence: TGTGCCAGCAGCCCTTGGGGGGCAGGATCACCCCTCCACTTT.

This clonotype turned up a few times. This sequence joins TRBV11-2 and TRBJ1-1; the D is unclear. V was trimmed by 3 bases and J by 5 bases, leaving 13 bases between them. Germline-derived CDR1 and CDR2 are SGHAT and FQNNGV. The CDR3 is 14 amino acids. The CDR3 loop reads CASSFELLGTEAFF. The CDR3 DNA is TGTGCCAGCAGCTTTGAGCTTTTAGGTACTGAAGCTTTCTTT.

This clonotype was detected a few times. The chain couples TRBV2 to TRBJ2-4, with 11 positions matching TRBD2. Trimming took 3 bases from V and 0 from J; bases not matched to a gene: 7. This CDR3 is built from 18 residues. CDR1 and CDR2 from the germline V gene are SNHLY and FYNNEI. In nucleotides, the CDR3 is TGTGCCAGCAGTGATTTGGGACTAGCGGCTAGAGCCAAAAACATTCAGTACTTC. This codes for CASSDLGLAARAKNIQYF.

This sequence joins TRBV12-3 or TRBV12-4 and TRBJ2-1; D call uncertain. CDR3 length: 15 amino acids. Trimming removed 1 base at V and 0 bases at J, with 7 bases between. CDR3 sequence reads: CASSLVPLSYNEQFF. The CDR3 DNA sequence: TGTGCCAGCAGTTTAGTACCGCTCTCCTACAATGAGCAGTTCTTC.

The chain combines TRBV7-8 with TRBJ2-7; D ambiguous. This CDR3 has 15 amino acids. Germline CDR1 and CDR2: SGHVS and FQNEAQ. V was cut by 1 base and J by 1 base, with 11 bases left in between. The CDR3 reads CASSLGTAESYEQYF. DNA of the CDR3: TGTGCCAGCAGCTTAGGTACTGCGGAGTCCTACGAGCAGTACTTC. Based on the CDR3 plus reference TRBV7-8 and TRBJ2-7, the full variable domain is GAGVSQSPRYKVAKRGQDVALRCDPISGHVSLFWYQQALGQGPEFLTYFQNEAQLDKSGLPSDRFFAERPEGSVSTLKIQRTQQEDSAVYLCASSLGTAESYEQYFGPGTRLTVT.

The sample holds a few counts of this clonotype. The rearrangement links TRBV7-9 to TRBJ2-5; D may be TRBD1 (5 bases). Germline V CDR1 and CDR2: SEHNR, FQNEAQ (reference sequence). The CDR3 sequence is 15 residues long. Trimming took 2 bases from V and 3 from J, leaving 13 bases between them. Here the CDR3 DNA reads TGTGCCAGCAGCTTAAGTATAGGCAGGGAAGAGACCCAGTACTTC. This encodes CASSLSIGREETQYF. Complete variable domain (other parts from reference TRBV7-9 and TRBJ2-5): DTGVSQNPRHKITKRGQNVTFRCDPISEHNRLYWYRQTLGQGPEFLTYFQNEAQLEKSRLLSDRFSAERPKGSFSTLEIQRTEQGDSAMYLCASSLSIGREETQYFGPGTRLLVL.

This clonotype has only one observation. The gene calls are TRBV29-1 and TRBJ1-1; no definite D call. Deletions cut 7 bases from V and 1 base from J, with 16 bases between. CDR3 size: 14 residues. The germline CDR1 and CDR2 sequences are SQVTM and ANQGSEA. CDR3 sequence reads: CSALGSASNTEAFF. The DNA of the CDR3 is TGCAGCGCCCTGGGTTCGGCCTCGAACACTGAAGCTTTCTTT.

Only a few counts were recorded for this clonotype. This sequence joins TRBV5-1 and TRBJ1-2; D is unresolved. This CDR3 region has 15 residues. CDR1 and CDR2 from the germline V gene are SGHRS and YFSETQ. The germline V and J ends were trimmed by 3 bases and 0 bases, with 12 bases remaining between them. CDR3 nucleotides: TGCGCCAGCAGCTCCACACCAGAGACTAACTATGGCTACACCTTC. Protein: CASSSTPETNYGYTF.

The gene calls are TRBV7-3 and TRBJ2-1; 9 nucleotides align to TRBD2. CDR1 is SGHTA and CDR2 is FQGTGA in the germline V gene. This CDR3 is built from 15 residues. Unmatched junction bases numbered 9, after V lost 5 bases and J lost 7 bases. The DNA of the CDR3 is TGTGCCAGCAGCACGAATCGGCTAGCGGGGAATGAGCAGTTCTTC. Translation: CASSTNRLAGNEQFF.

The V and J genes are TRBV7-9 and TRBJ2-7; the D is unclear. The CDR3 runs to 15 residues. The V gene's germline CDR1 is SEHNR and CDR2 FQNEAQ (reference sequence). Deletions cut 1 base from V and 6 bases from J, with 16 bases between. CDR3 sequence reads: CASSLVLVGSGEQYF. CDR3 bases: TGTGCCAGCAGCTTAGTTCTAGTGGGATCCGGCGAGCAGTACTTC.

This clonotype has ten or more counts. The junction does not match germline at one end; this may be a read error. The chain employs TRBV4-3 and TRBJ1-4; no clear D. The CDR3 contains 11 residues. CDR1 and CDR2 (germline): LGHNA, YSLEER. CDR3 residues: CASPWRGSQLF. In DNA form, the CDR3 reads TGCGCCAGCCCTTGGCGAGGGTCGCAACTTTTT.

This clonotype was seen more than once but under ten times. The CDR3 sequence is CASSLAGGAFLTDTQYF. As DNA, the CDR3 is TGTGCCAGCAGCTTGGCCGGAGGGGCCTTCCTCACAGATACGCAGTATTTT. The chain uses TRBV5-5 and TRBJ2-3; D perhaps matches TRBD2 (6 bases). The V end was cut by 0 bases, the J end by 2 bases, with 16 bases between. Germline V gene data show CDR1 as SGHKS and CDR2 as YYEKEE (reference sequence). The CDR3 runs 17 residues.

The chain recombines TRBV11-2 with TRBJ2-5; the D gene is possibly TRBD1 (6 bases). This CDR3 spans 20 amino acids. V was shortened by 5 bases and J by 5 bases, with 33 bases between the two germline ends. Germline V gene data show CDR1 as SGHAT and CDR2 as FQNNGV. CDR3 coding DNA: TGTGCCAGCAGCCAGGGGCTCATTTTGGTATCAGGGGCGTCCAAGGAGACCCAGTACTTC. It codes for CASSQGLILVSGASKETQYF. Filled out from reference TRBV11-2 and TRBJ2-5, the complete variable domain reads EAGVAQSPRYKIIEKRQSVAFWCNPISGHATLYWYQQILGQGPKLLIQFQNNGVVDDSQLPKDRFSAERLKGVDSTLKIQPAKLEDSAVYLCASSQGLILVSGASKETQYFGPGTRLLVL.

This clonotype has only a few counts. This chain uses TRBV19 with TRBJ1-4; 7 bases agree with TRBD1. The CDR3 is 15 amino acids. Germline V gene lookup returns CDR1 LNHDA and CDR2 SQIVND (reference sequence). The V gene end was trimmed by 6 bases and the J gene end by 0 bases; junction bases not matched to a gene: 4. The CDR3, as DNA: TGTGCCAGTAGCTCCGGGACAGCAACTAATGAAAAACTGTTTTTT. Translated, it gives CASSSGTATNEKLFF.

The V call is TRBV4-1, the J call TRBJ2-1; D gene unclear. Germline V CDR1 and CDR2: MGHRA, YSYEKL. The V and J ends lost 0 bases and 9 bases respectively, with 9 bases between them. The CDR3 loop spans 13 amino acids. The CDR3, as DNA: TGCGCCAGCAGCCAAGATTTTAGACTTGAGCAGTTCTTC. Translation: CASSQDFRLEQFF.

The chain uses TRBV7-9 and TRBJ1-2; tentative D call: TRBD1 (5 bases). Deletions cut 5 bases from V and 3 bases from J, with 13 bases between. The germline V gene encodes CDR1 SEHNR and CDR2 FQNEAQ (reference sequence). CDR3 length: 14 residues. The CDR3 sequence: CASSPETAHYGYTF. The DNA for the CDR3 is TGTGCCAGCAGCCCAGAGACAGCTCACTATGGCTACACCTTC.

The CDR3 nucleotides read TGCGCCAGCAGCCAAGATTCGCACCGCGGGGAGATCACAGATACGCAGTATTTT. It encodes CASSQDSHRGEITDTQYF. The chain uses TRBV4-3 and TRBJ2-3, with a weak D call TRBD2 (6 bases). From germline, CDR1 is LGHNA and CDR2 YSLEER. V lost 0 bases and J 2 bases, leaving 18 bases between the germline ends. The CDR3 has 18 amino acids.

This clonotype was counted many times. The CDR3 region is CASSQPRDRAYEQYF. Written as DNA, the CDR3 is TGTGCCAGCAGCCAACCCAGGGATCGGGCCTACGAGCAGTACTTC. J is TRBJ2-7 and V is TRBV7-9; D possibly corresponds to TRBD1 (5 bases). CDR1 and CDR2 from the germline V gene are SEHNR and FQNEAQ (reference sequence). The CDR3 runs to 15 residues. V lost 5 bases and J 2 bases, leaving 16 bases between the germline ends.

The chain joins TRBV28 to TRBJ2-3; 11 nucleotides align to TRBD1. This CDR3 is 17 amino acids long. In germline, CDR1 is MDHEN, CDR2 SYDVKM. V lost 8 bases and J lost 0; bases outside the gene matches: 10. The CDR3 DNA reads as TGTGCCAGCTCCCGGGACAGGGGGGACTCTAGCACAGATACGCAGTATTTT. This codes for CASSRDRGDSSTDTQYF.

V gene TRBV20-1 combines with J gene TRBJ2-7; 7 bases are a match to TRBD1. The CDR3 runs 15 residues. The germline V gene encodes CDR1 DFQATT and CDR2 SNEGSKA (reference sequence). The V and J ends lost 0 bases and 5 bases, in that order; junction bases with no gene match: 10. CDR3 sequence: CSARDRQGPIHEQYF. DNA for the CDR3: TGCAGTGCTAGAGACCGACAGGGCCCTATCCACGAGCAGTACTTC.

This clonotype came up many times. The V and J genes are TRBV7-9 and TRBJ2-2; D is ambiguous. CDR1 and CDR2 from the germline V gene are SEHNR and FQNEAQ (reference sequence). The CDR3 loop spans 13 amino acids. Trimming removed 8 bases from V and 1 base from J, with 8 bases in between. CDR3 nucleotides: TGTGCCAGCCTCACAGAGAACACCGGGGAGCTGTTTTTT. Residues: CASLTENTGELFF. The whole variable domain, filled in from reference TRBV7-9 and TRBJ2-2, reads DTGVSQNPRHKITKRGQNVTFRCDPISEHNRLYWYRQTLGQGPEFLTYFQNEAQLEKSRLLSDRFSAERPKGSFSTLEIQRTEQGDSAMYLCASLTENTGELFFGEGSRLTVL.

This clonotype was seen only a few times. This chain connects TRBV11-2 to TRBJ2-7, with 7 positions matching TRBD1. CDR1 SGHAT and CDR2 FQNNGV come from the germline V gene. The length of the CDR3 is 11 residues. V was pared by 3 bases and J by 12 bases, with 5 bases of the junction left unmatched. CDR3 in DNA: TGTGCCAGCAGCTTTAGGGACAGAGGGTACTTC. Its protein is CASSFRDRGYF.